Below, 27 T cell receptor beta chains from the same sample are listed, as sequenced in a study of cytomegalovirus exposure and HLA in healthy donors (dated 2017 in TCRdb). Library prep was done by the immunoSEQ multiplex PCR assay. The multiplex PCR relied on a mix of 60 forward primers for TCR Vbeta segments and 13 reverse primers for TCR Jbeta segments. TCRdb took this table from immuneACCESS and kept in-frame rearrangements with V and J called. Such tables lack part of the clones; where checked against another copy, unresolved V genes explain under half of the gap, and the rest is unexplained. In this sample the table shows just over 200,000 clones, 70% to 85% of which occur a single time. The top ten hold around 1.7% of the sample. The sample taken for sequencing was PBMCs. The receptors were sampled from a man between 45 and 60 years old in good health and CMV-seronegative.

This sequence joins TRBV11-2 and TRBJ2-5; the D gene is possibly TRBD2 (6 bases). The CDR3 is 14 residues long. V lost 2 bases and J 5 bases, leaving 12 bases between the germline ends. Looked up from germline, CDR1 is SGHAT and CDR2 is FQNNGV. The chain's CDR3 is CASSLWSGVETQYF. The DNA of the CDR3 is TGTGCCAGCAGCTTATGGTCGGGAGTGGAGACCCAGTACTTC.

This chain uses TRBV9 with TRBJ2-1; possible D gene TRBD2, 5 bases. The CDR3 extends over 17 amino acids. Germline CDR1 is SGDLS and CDR2 is YYNGEE. V was clipped by 4 bases and J by 7 bases, with 24 bases between them. The CDR3: CASSPAGAGEFENEQFF. CDR3 in DNA: TGTGCCAGCAGCCCCGCGGGCGCCGGGGAGTTTGAAAATGAGCAGTTCTTC. Full variable domain (remainder filled in from reference TRBV9 and TRBJ2-1): DSGVTQTPKHLITATGQRVTLRCSPRSGDLSVYWYQQSLDQGLQFLIQYYNGEERAKGNILERFSAQQFPDLHSELNLSSLELGDSALYFCASSPAGAGEFENEQFFGPGTRLTVL.

This sequence joins TRBV9 and TRBJ1-1; weak D call: TRBD1 (5 bases). Germline values: CDR1 SGDLS, CDR2 YYNGEE. V dropped 4 bases and J dropped 2 bases, with 15 bases sitting between them. The CDR3 covers 15 residues. The CDR3 nucleotides read TGTGCCAGCAGCCGACTCGACAGTCTAAACACTGAAGCTTTCTTT. Translated: CASSRLDSLNTEAFF.

The chain is built from TRBV5-1 and TRBJ2-2; 8 positions match TRBD2. CDR3 length: 15 residues. Germline V gives CDR1 SGHRS, CDR2 YFSETQ. J lost 6 bases, V lost 2 bases, and 6 bases had no gene match. CDR3 region: CASSFGTSNSGELFF. CDR3 sequence (DNA): TGCGCCAGCAGCTTCGGGACTAGTAATTCCGGGGAGCTGTTTTTT.

The genes are TRBV27 and TRBJ2-6; 7 positions agree with TRBD1. CDR1 and CDR2 (germline): MNHEY, SMNVEV (reference sequence). The CDR3 loop spans 15 amino acids. V lost 6 bases and J lost 2; bases outside the gene matches: 4. This CDR3 is CASRSDRAGANVLTF. CDR3 DNA sequence: TGTGCCAGCAGAAGCGACAGGGCTGGGGCCAACGTCCTGACTTTC.

The V and J genes are TRBV2 and TRBJ1-4; the match to TRBD1 covers 12 bases. The V and J ends lost 5 bases and 7 bases, in that order; junction bases with no gene match: 11. The CDR3 sequence is 17 residues long. CDR1 and CDR2 (germline): SNHLY, FYNNEI. The CDR3 protein is CASSQPGQGASIEKLFF. In DNA, the CDR3 is TGTGCCAGCAGTCAACCGGGACAGGGGGCGAGTATTGAAAAACTGTTTTTT. The full variable domain, its missing parts supplied by reference TRBV2 and TRBJ1-4, is EPEVTQTPSHQVTQMGQEVILRCVPISNHLYFYWYRQILGQKVEFLVSFYNNEISEKSEIFDDQFSVERPDGSNFTLKIRSTKLEDSAMYFCASSQPGQGASIEKLFFGSGTQLSVL.

V gene TRBV5-8 combines with J gene TRBJ2-2; 15 nucleotides align to TRBD2. Looked up from germline, CDR1 is SGHTS and CDR2 is YDEGEE. V shed 4 bases and J 6 bases; nucleotides not matched to a gene: 4. The CDR3 runs 16 residues. DNA of the CDR3: TGTGCCAGCAGCCTCGGACTAGCGGGAGGGGCCGGGGAGCTGTTTTTT. Protein sequence: CASSLGLAGGAGELFF.

V gene TRBV6-5 combines with J gene TRBJ2-1, with unresolved D. The CDR3 is 13 residues long. Trimming cost V 4 bases and J 8 bases, with 12 bases left between them. Per the germline V gene, CDR1 is MNHEY and CDR2 is SVGAGI. The CDR3 region has the DNA TGTGCCAGCAGTTCCGCCATGAGTCATGAGCAGTTCTTC. It encodes CASSSAMSHEQFF.

The chain joins TRBV5-1 to TRBJ2-5, with 10 nucleotides matching TRBD2. The CDR3 consists of 15 residues. Germline trimming cut 1 base from V and 4 bases from J; bases unmatched to any gene: 4. The V gene's germline CDR1 is SGHRS and CDR2 YFSETQ. CDR3: CASSLLLAGTETQYF. The CDR3 coding sequence is TGCGCCAGCAGCTTGCTACTAGCGGGAACAGAGACCCAGTACTTC. The full variable domain, with the rest looked up from reference TRBV5-1 and TRBJ2-5, is KAGVTQTPRYLIKTRGQQVTLSCSPISGHRSVSWYQQTPGQGLQFLFEYFSETQRNKGNFPGRFSGRQFSNSRSEMNVSTLELGDSALYLCASSLLLAGTETQYFGPGTRLLVL.

V is TRBV18 and J is TRBJ2-7, with 14 bases aligning to TRBD2. This CDR3 is 16 amino acids long. Germline lookup yields CDR1 KGHSH and CDR2 LQKENI. The trim removed 0 bases at V and 5 bases at J, leaving 3 bases unmatched. CDR3 nucleotide sequence: TGTGCCAGCTCACCACCTCGGACTAGCGGGAGGCACGAGCAGTACTTC. Translation gives CASSPPRTSGRHEQYF.

V is TRBV7-6 and J is TRBJ2-3, with a possible D match to TRBD1 (5 bases). Germline V CDR1 and CDR2: SGHVS, FNYEAQ. The CDR3 spans 12 residues. Trimming removed 1 base from V and 10 bases from J, with 9 bases in between. The CDR3 sequence is CASSLVRGSQYF. The CDR3 DNA is TGTGCCAGCAGCTTAGTAAGGGGTTCGCAGTATTTT.

The V gene is TRBV27, the J gene TRBJ2-3; 9 bases match TRBD2. The germline V gene has CDR1 MNHEY and CDR2 SMNVEV (reference sequence). The CDR3 length is 17 residues. J was trimmed by 6 bases and V by 6 bases; bases with no gene match: 16. The CDR3 DNA reads TGTGCCAGCAGGGGGCACGTAGCGGGAGTGGGAAGCGATACGCAGTATTTT. This gives the protein CASRGHVAGVGSDTQYF.

The genes are TRBV28 and TRBJ1-2; D is perhaps TRBD1 (6 bases). Trimming removed 3 bases at V and 4 bases at J, with 21 bases between. The CDR3 sequence is 17 residues long. Germline lookup yields CDR1 MDHEN and CDR2 SYDVKM. The DNA of the CDR3 is TGTGCCAGCAGTTTTGGTGGGGGGCGGCGGGGGGGCTATGGCTACACCTTC. Its translation is CASSFGGGRRGGYGYTF.

The rearrangement joins TRBV2 to TRBJ1-2; D is perhaps TRBD1 (6 bases). V was shortened by 3 bases and J by 12 bases, with 14 bases between the two germline ends. Germline CDR1 and CDR2: SNHLY and FYNNEI. This CDR3 comprises 12 residues. The DNA of the CDR3 is TGTGCCAGCAGTGAGGACAGTCCTGCCGACACCTTC. Residues: CASSEDSPADTF.

This chain uses TRBV10-3 with TRBJ2-7; 10 nucleotides line up with TRBD2. The CDR3 consists of 12 residues. CDR1 is ENHRY and CDR2 is SYGVKD in the germline V gene. Trimming removed 8 bases from V and 6 bases from J; junction bases left unmatched: 4. CDR3 amino acids: CAILAGVGEQYF. In DNA form, the CDR3 reads TGTGCCATCCTAGCGGGAGTGGGCGAGCAGTACTTC.

CDR3 in DNA: TGTGCCATCGAAGACCGACAGGGTAACACCGGGGAGCTGTTTTTT. Its protein is CAIEDRQGNTGELFF. This chain joins TRBV10-3 and TRBJ2-2, with TRBD1 identical over 7 bases. The CDR3 consists of 15 residues. Germline CDR1 and CDR2: ENHRY and SYGVKD. V was clipped by 8 bases and J by 2 bases; unmatched bases: 8.

The genes are TRBV29-1 and TRBJ2-1, with D hard to call. The CDR3 sequence is 17 residues long. Germline-derived CDR1 and CDR2 are SQVTM and ANQGSEA. Trimming took off 1 base at V and 4 bases at J, with 20 bases between the two ends. The CDR3 loop reads CSVEGPVTIQYYNEQFF. CDR3 sequence (DNA): TGCAGCGTTGAAGGTCCCGTGACGATACAGTATTACAATGAGCAGTTCTTC.

In this sample, this clone turned up once. The chain employs TRBV29-1 and TRBJ2-2, with TRBD1 as a possible D gene (5 bases). Trimming removed 0 bases from V and 0 bases from J, with 11 bases in between. Germline CDR1 SQVTM, CDR2 ANQGSEA. There are 16 residues in the CDR3. CDR3 protein: CSVEERQTTNTGELFF. The CDR3 DNA reads as TGCAGCGTTGAAGAACGACAGACCACGAACACCGGGGAGCTGTTTTTT.

This clone occurred a few times. This chain joins TRBV19 and TRBJ2-3, with D maybe TRBD1 (6 bases). Germline V gives CDR1 LNHDA, CDR2 SQIVND (reference sequence). Trimming stripped 2 bases from V and 4 bases from J, with 7 bases between. The CDR3 is 13 residues long. The CDR3 sequence is CASSITGPDTQYF. In nucleotides, the CDR3 is TGTGCCAGTAGTATAACAGGGCCAGATACGCAGTATTTT.

This clone was observed a few times. V gene TRBV10-2 combines with J gene TRBJ1-1; TRBD1 agrees at 7 bases. Trimming took 9 bases from V and 4 from J; bases not matched to a gene: 2. Germline CDR1 is WSHSY and CDR2 is SAAADI. The CDR3 is made up of 11 amino acids. The CDR3 nucleotides read TGCGCCAGTACAGGGGTCACTGAAGCTTTCTTT. It translates to CASTGVTEAFF.

This chain uses TRBV2 with TRBJ2-1; 11 bases line up with TRBD2. Germline CDR1 and CDR2: SNHLY and FYNNEI. The CDR3 covers 15 residues. Trimming removed 5 bases from V and 8 bases from J; junction bases left unmatched: 8. The CDR3 sequence: CASSKTLAGGDEQFF. In nucleotides, the CDR3 is TGTGCCAGCAGTAAAACGCTAGCGGGAGGTGATGAGCAGTTCTTC.

This clone was counted only a few times. The chain employs TRBV2 and TRBJ1-5; 12 bases are shared with TRBD1. Looked up from germline, CDR1 is SNHLY and CDR2 is FYNNEI. Losses at the gene ends were 5 bases for V and 5 bases for J; bases not matched to a gene: 4. This CDR3 contains 15 residues. The CDR3 nucleotides read TGTGCCAGCAGTTGGGACAGGGGGCAGGATCAGCCCCAGCATTTT. It yields the protein CASSWDRGQDQPQHF. The full variable domain, rest sourced from reference TRBV2 and TRBJ1-5, is EPEVTQTPSHQVTQMGQEVILRCVPISNHLYFYWYRQILGQKVEFLVSFYNNEISEKSEIFDDQFSVERPDGSNFTLKIRSTKLEDSAMYFCASSWDRGQDQPQHFGDGTRLSIL.

The V gene is TRBV29-1, the J gene TRBJ2-7; D possibly corresponds to TRBD1 (6 bases). Germline CDR1 and CDR2: SQVTM and ANQGSEA. V lost 4 bases to trimming and J lost 3 bases, with 10 bases between them. The CDR3 is made up of 12 amino acids. The CDR3 sequence is CSVATGLYEQYF. The CDR3 nucleotides are TGCAGCGTTGCGACAGGACTCTACGAGCAGTACTTC.

This clone appeared once. CDR3 sequence (DNA): TGTGCCAGCAGCGCTAGGGGCTCTGGGGCCAACGTCCTGACTTTC. Translation gives CASSARGSGANVLTF. The chain uses TRBV9 and TRBJ2-6; tentative D call: TRBD1 (5 bases). The ends were cut back, 3 bases at V and 0 bases at J, with 7 bases in the middle. The CDR3 consists of 15 residues. Germline lookup yields CDR1 SGDLS and CDR2 YYNGEE.

The chain is built from TRBV5-1 and TRBJ1-4; 8 bases are a match to TRBD1. This CDR3 is built from 15 residues. V shed 5 bases, J shed 8 bases, and the junction held 11 bases outside the gene matches. Germline CDR1 reads SGHRS; CDR2 reads YFSETQ. The CDR3 is CASRPTGGSGEKLFF. The DNA of the CDR3 is TGCGCCAGCAGACCAACAGGGGGGTCGGGAGAAAAACTGTTTTTT.

The rearrangement joins TRBV9 to TRBJ1-5; no clear D gene. Between the trimmed V and J ends, which lost 3 bases and 7 bases, there was a span of 11 bases. The germline V gene encodes CDR1 SGDLS and CDR2 YYNGEE. The CDR3 is 13 residues long. CDR3 in amino acids: CASSGGLEQPQHF. The DNA for the CDR3 is TGTGCCAGCAGCGGTGGACTCGAACAGCCCCAGCATTTT.

The V call is TRBV5-1, the J call TRBJ2-5; 11 bases match TRBD1. This CDR3 is built from 14 residues. In germline, CDR1 is SGHRS, CDR2 YFSETQ. Trimming took 3 bases from V and 5 from J; bases not matched to a gene: 3. CDR3 amino acids: CASSWTGGYETQYF. CDR3 DNA sequence: TGCGCCAGCAGCTGGACAGGGGGCTATGAGACCCAGTACTTC.